What follows are 29 T cell receptor beta chains derived from one specimen sequenced in a study of blood T cell repertoires in COVID-19 (dated by TCRdb to 2018 to 2020). Libraries were constructed by the immunoSEQ multiplex PCR assay. TCRdb obtained this table from immuneACCESS and retained in-frame rearrangements with V and J assigned. These tables miss some clones; where compared with another copy, unresolved V genes account for less than half of the shortfall, and the remainder is unexplained. The sample table lists just over 250,000 clones, around nine tenths of them with a count of one. The top ten hold approximately 9.8% of the sample. Material for sequencing was peripheral blood. Receptors originate from a man in his forties who had recovered from COVID-19.

The chain carries TRBV7-2 and TRBJ1-6, with D uncertain. Trimming took off 2 bases at V and 8 bases at J, with 10 bases between the two ends. The CDR3 totals 14 residues. Germline V gives CDR1 SGHTA, CDR2 FQGNSA. CDR3: CASSLLEGDSPLHF. The CDR3 DNA is TGTGCCAGCAGCTTACTAGAGGGCGATTCACCCCTCCACTTT.

The gene calls are TRBV7-2 and TRBJ1-4, with 8 bases aligning to TRBD1. CDR1 and CDR2 from the germline V gene are SGHTA and FQGNSA. With 1 base clipped from V and 7 bases from J, the junction kept 11 bases outside the gene matches. CDR3 size: 17 residues. CDR3 DNA: TGTGCCAGCAGCTTAGACCCAGGGGGCATCGTGGGTGAAAAACTGTTTTTT. This sequence encodes CASSLDPGGIVGEKLFF.

This sequence joins TRBV5-1 and TRBJ2-3; D may be TRBD2 (7 bases). The CDR3 length is 17 residues. Looked up from germline, CDR1 is SGHRS and CDR2 is YFSETQ. With 4 bases removed from V and 0 bases from J, the gap between germline ends came to 18 bases. The CDR3 sequence: CASSGGAGGSSTDTQYF. CDR3 sequence (DNA): TGCGCCAGCAGCGGGGGGGCTGGCGGATCTAGCACAGATACGCAGTATTTT.

In the case of this clone: Other DNA sequences in this specimen translate into the identical CDR3. The V call is TRBV5-1, the J call TRBJ2-7; D not certain. The V end was cut by 0 bases, the J end by 2 bases, with 3 bases between. The germline gives CDR1 SGHRS, CDR2 YFSETQ. CDR3 size: 12 residues. The CDR3 here is CASSLGAYEQYF. CDR3 coding DNA: TGCGCCAGCAGCTTGGGAGCCTACGAGCAGTACTTC.

This chain links TRBV6-5 with TRBJ2-7, with 7 nucleotides matching TRBD1. Germline V lookup: CDR1 MNHEY, CDR2 SVGAGI. After removal of 6 bases from V and 10 bases from J, the junction contained 9 bases not matched to a gene. The CDR3 has 12 residues. In DNA, the CDR3 is TGTGCCAGCAGCCATATAGACAGGGTACAGTACTTC. Amino acid sequence: CASSHIDRVQYF.

The chain couples TRBV7-2 to TRBJ2-1, with TRBD1 matching over 8 bases. V lost 5 bases to trimming and J lost 7 bases; unmatched junction nucleotides: 13. The CDR3 consists of 16 residues. Per the germline V gene, CDR1 is SGHTA and CDR2 is FQGNSA. The CDR3 sequence: CASSVRGGQGYNEQFF. In DNA, the CDR3 is TGTGCCAGCAGCGTACGCGGAGGACAGGGATATAATGAGCAGTTCTTC.

Here the CDR3 reads CASSLGPLARTYEQYF. CDR3 sequence (DNA): TGTGCCAGCAGCTTAGGCCCCCTAGCGAGGACTTACGAGCAGTACTTC. The chain joins TRBV7-2 to TRBJ2-7; a weak D match, TRBD2 (6 bases). V was trimmed by 1 base and J by 4 bases, leaving 17 bases between them. The length of the CDR3 is 16 residues. Germline assignment: CDR1 SGHTA and CDR2 FQGNSA. Drawing the rest from reference TRBV7-2 and TRBJ2-7, the complete variable domain is GAGVSQSPSNKVTEKGKDVELRCDPISGHTALYWYRQSLGQGLEFLIYFQGNSAPDKSGLPSDRFSAERTGGSVSTLTIQRTQQEDSAVYLCASSLGPLARTYEQYFGPGTRLTVT.

The chain recombines TRBV4-3 with TRBJ2-3; 7 nucleotides align to TRBD2. V lost 0 bases, J lost 0 bases, and 6 bases stayed unmatched. In germline, CDR1 is LGHNA, CDR2 YSLEER. The CDR3 consists of 17 residues. The CDR3 DNA is TGCGCCAGCAGCCAAGATTCCGGCGGGAGTAGCACAGATACGCAGTATTTT. Translation gives CASSQDSGGSSTDTQYF.

The rearrangement uses TRBV11-2 and TRBJ2-5; a possible D gene is TRBD1 (5 bases). The CDR3 totals 12 residues. The V gene's germline CDR1 is SGHAT and CDR2 FQNNGV. The V gene lost 1 base and the J gene lost 6 bases, with 6 bases spanning the gap. The CDR3 protein is CASSLGGQTQYF. CDR3 in DNA: TGTGCCAGCAGCTTAGGGGGCCAGACCCAGTACTTC.

This chain links TRBV11-3 with TRBJ2-1; TRBD2 agrees at 11 bases. Germline V gene lookup returns CDR1 SGHNT and CDR2 YENEEA. Trimming took 3 bases from V and 11 from J; bases not matched to a gene: 9. This CDR3 comprises 15 residues. In nucleotides, the CDR3 is TGTGCCAGCAGCTTTGGACTAGCGGGCGTTGGTAAGCAGTTCTTC. Translation gives CASSFGLAGVGKQFF.

The V call is TRBV4-3, the J call TRBJ2-7; 7 bases agree with TRBD1. Germline assignment: CDR1 LGHNA and CDR2 YSLEER. The CDR3 spans 15 residues. V gave up 3 bases and J gave up 2 bases; unmatched junction bases: 7. CDR3 in amino acids: CASSQRTGTPYEQYF. CDR3 nucleotide sequence: TGCGCCAGCAGCCAGAGGACAGGTACTCCCTACGAGCAGTACTTC.

This chain connects TRBV7-9 to TRBJ2-7; weak D call: TRBD1 (5 bases). The CDR3 length is 12 residues. CDR1 is SEHNR, CDR2 FQNEAQ, per germline (reference sequence). The V gene lost 5 bases and the J gene lost 8 bases, with 13 bases spanning the gap. The CDR3 protein is CASSNQGPQQYF. In DNA, the CDR3 is TGTGCCAGCAGCAACCAGGGTCCTCAGCAGTACTTC.

The count of this clone is one. The rearrangement joins TRBV5-1 to TRBJ1-1; 11 nucleotides align to TRBD1. This CDR3 spans 17 amino acids. The V segment lost 3 bases and the J segment 4 bases; nucleotides outside the gene matches: 11. Germline CDR1 and CDR2: SGHRS and YFSETQ. CDR3 coding DNA: TGCGCCAGCAGCTCAACGGACAGGGGGCGTGATAGCACTGAAGCTTTCTTT. This translates into CASSSTDRGRDSTEAFF.

The V and J genes are TRBV27 and TRBJ2-7; TRBD2 aligns across 12 bases. The trim removed 6 bases at V and 7 bases at J, leaving 16 bases unmatched. Germline-derived CDR1 and CDR2 are MNHEY and SMNVEV (reference sequence). The CDR3 totals 17 residues. Written as DNA, the CDR3 is TGTGCCAGCAGCCCCGGACTAGCGGGGCACTCGCCCAAGGAGCAGTACTTC. This encodes CASSPGLAGHSPKEQYF.

The V gene is TRBV27, the J gene TRBJ2-7, with D possibly being TRBD1 (5 bases). CDR3 length: 11 amino acids. Deletions cut 9 bases from V and 6 bases from J, with 12 bases between. Germline V gene lookup returns CDR1 MNHEY and CDR2 SMNVEV (reference sequence). The DNA for the CDR3 is TGTGCCAGTTATGGGGCTGGCGAGCAGTACTTC. This encodes CASYGAGEQYF.

The J gene is TRBJ1-2, the V gene TRBV6-5; D gene ambiguous. Germline V gene data show CDR1 as MNHEY and CDR2 as SVGAGI. The CDR3 length is 12 residues. The ends were cut back, 2 bases at V and 4 bases at J, with 5 bases in the middle. CDR3 sequence: CASSYRGYGYTF. CDR3 bases: TGTGCCAGCAGTTACCGGGGCTATGGCTACACCTTC.

The V call is TRBV9, the J call TRBJ2-7; D may be TRBD1 (6 bases). V was cut by 3 bases and J by 6 bases, with 13 bases left in between. This CDR3 has 13 amino acids. CDR1 is SGDLS, CDR2 YYNGEE, per germline. CDR3 amino acids: CASSANTGTEQYF. CDR3 sequence (DNA): TGTGCCAGCAGCGCAAATACAGGGACCGAGCAGTACTTC.

J is TRBJ1-1 and V is TRBV12-3 or TRBV12-4, with TRBD1 as a possible D gene (6 bases). This CDR3 is 11 amino acids long. V gave up 6 bases and J gave up 8 bases, with 10 bases separating them. CDR3 coding DNA: TGTGCCAGCAGCCAGGGGTTGGAAGCTTTCTTT. Amino acid sequence: CASSQGLEAFF.

This rearrangement joins TRBV5-1 to TRBJ2-7, with D possibly being TRBD1 (6 bases). Germline CDR1 and CDR2: SGHRS and YFSETQ. Between the trimmed V and J ends, which lost 2 bases and 7 bases, there was a span of 16 bases. The CDR3 extends over 14 amino acids. DNA of the CDR3: TGCGCCAGCAGCTTCGGACACAGGGAAGGGGAGCAGTACTTC. It codes for CASSFGHREGEQYF.

The chain recombines TRBV7-9 with TRBJ2-7; 7 bases map to TRBD2. Germline V gives CDR1 SEHNR, CDR2 FQNEAQ (reference sequence). J gave up 5 bases and V 1 base, and 11 bases lay outside the gene matches. The CDR3 is made up of 16 amino acids. CDR3 DNA: TGTGCCAGCAGCTTAGGCAACGGGGGAGGGCACGACGAGCAGTACTTC. Protein sequence: CASSLGNGGGHDEQYF.

V usage is TRBV12-3 or TRBV12-4 and J usage is TRBJ1-1, with D possibly TRBD1 on 6 matching bases. The V end lost 6 bases, the J end lost 6 bases, and 14 bases lay between the germline ends. The CDR3 has 13 amino acids. The CDR3 protein is CASRSGQRSEAFF. CDR3 in DNA: TGTGCCAGCAGATCCGGACAGCGATCTGAAGCTTTCTTT.

The chain is built from TRBV5-8 and TRBJ2-7; 10 bases map to TRBD2. Germline V gene lookup returns CDR1 SGHTS and CDR2 YDEGEE. The trim removed 7 bases at V and 5 bases at J, leaving 6 bases unmatched. The CDR3 is 13 amino acids. CDR3: CASSWLAGDEQYF. CDR3 nucleotides: TGTGCCAGCTCTTGGCTAGCGGGAGACGAGCAGTACTTC.

The chain employs TRBV6-5 and TRBJ2-7; possible D gene TRBD2, 6 bases. Trimming cost V 2 bases and J 2 bases, with 13 bases left between them. This CDR3 has 15 amino acids. CDR1 and CDR2 (germline): MNHEY, SVGAGI. The CDR3 DNA reads TGTGCCAGCAGTTACGAGGCTAGCGAGACCTACGAGCAGTACTTC. Amino acid sequence: CASSYEASETYEQYF.

The CDR3, as DNA: TGCGCCAGCAGCTTGGCCCTGAGGGGGGGGGAGACCCAGTACTTC. As protein: CASSLALRGGETQYF. V and J are TRBV5-1 and TRBJ2-5, with D perhaps matching TRBD2 (7 bases). V was shortened by 0 bases and J by 5 bases, with 14 bases between the two germline ends. Germline V gene lookup returns CDR1 SGHRS and CDR2 YFSETQ. The CDR3 runs 15 residues.

The rearrangement joins TRBV6-1 to TRBJ2-5, with TRBD2 matching 8 bases. CDR3 length: 15 amino acids. The trim removed 1 base at V and 4 bases at J, leaving 5 bases unmatched. The germline CDR1 and CDR2 sequences are MNHNS and SASEGT. The CDR3 DNA reads TGTGCCAGCAGTGAAGTACGGGGGGGGAGAGAGACCCAGTACTTC. Protein: CASSEVRGGRETQYF.

About this clone: One end of the junction does not line up with germline, which may come from a read error. This rearrangement joins TRBV2 to TRBJ2-7; D is possibly TRBD2 (5 bases). This CDR3 is 14 amino acids long. Germline-derived CDR1 and CDR2 are SNHLY and FYNNEI. Here the CDR3 DNA reads TGTGCCAGCAGGGAAGCGGAGAGCTCCTACGAGCAGTACTTC. It is translated as CASREAESSYEQYF. Full variable domain (remainder filled in from reference TRBV2 and TRBJ2-7): EPEVTQTPSHQVTQMGQEVILRCVPISNHLYFYWYRQILGQKVEFLVSFYNNEISEKSEIFDDQFSVERPDGSNFTLKIRSTKLEDSAMYFCASREAESSYEQYFGPGTRLTVT.

This rearrangement joins TRBV19 to TRBJ1-5, with D maybe TRBD1 (6 bases). CDR3 length: 14 amino acids. V lost 5 bases to trimming and J lost 0 bases, with 8 bases between them. Germline loops: CDR1 LNHDA, CDR2 SQIVND (reference sequence). CDR3 protein: CASSGQSSNQPQHF. CDR3 nucleotides: TGTGCCAGTAGTGGACAGTCTAGCAATCAGCCCCAGCATTTT.

V usage is TRBV30 and J usage is TRBJ2-7, with TRBD2 matching 8 bases. The CDR3 consists of 14 residues. J was trimmed by 4 bases and V by 4 bases; bases with no gene match: 9. Germline V gene sequence: CDR1 GTSNPN, CDR2 SVGIG (reference sequence). The CDR3 DNA sequence: TGTGCCTGGAAAGCCAGCGGGAGCTTTTACGAGCAGTACTTC. Amino acids: CAWKASGSFYEQYF.

The J gene is TRBJ2-3, the V gene TRBV7-2, with D hard to call. Deletions cut 0 bases from V and 5 bases from J, with 6 bases between. There are 13 residues in the CDR3. CDR1 is SGHTA, CDR2 FQGNSA, per germline. The CDR3 DNA follows: TGTGCCAGCAGCTTAGCGCGGTTAGATACGCAGTATTTT. Encoded protein: CASSLARLDTQYF.